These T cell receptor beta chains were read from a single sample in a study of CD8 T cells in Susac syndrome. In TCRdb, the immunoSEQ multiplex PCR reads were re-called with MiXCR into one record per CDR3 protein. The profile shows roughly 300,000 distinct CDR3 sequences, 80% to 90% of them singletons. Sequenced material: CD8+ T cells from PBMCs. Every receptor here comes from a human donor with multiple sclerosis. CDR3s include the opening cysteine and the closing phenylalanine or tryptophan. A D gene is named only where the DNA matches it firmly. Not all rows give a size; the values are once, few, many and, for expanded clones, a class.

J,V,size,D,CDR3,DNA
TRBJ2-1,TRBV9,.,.,CASSVARTNYNEQFF,TGTGCCAGCAGCGTAGCTCGGACGAACTACAATGAGCAGTTCTTC
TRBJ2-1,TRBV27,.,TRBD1,CASNPTGGEQFF,TGTGCCAGCAACCCGACAGGGGGGGAGCAGTTCTTC
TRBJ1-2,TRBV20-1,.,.,CSARTRTDANYGYTF,TGCAGTGCTAGAACGCGGACAGACGCTAACTATGGCTACACCTTC
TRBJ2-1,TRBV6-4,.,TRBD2,CASSDGLAGDNEQFF,TGTGCCAGCAGTGATGGACTAGCGGGAGATAATGAGCAGTTCTTC
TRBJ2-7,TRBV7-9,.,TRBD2,CASSSALAGLYEQYF,TGTGCCAGCAGCTCCGCTCTAGCGGGATTGTACGAGCAGTACTTC
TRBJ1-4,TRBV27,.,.,CASLDSGPSATNEKTVF,TGTGCCAGCTTGGACTCCGGGCCCTCAGCAACTAATGAAAAAACTGTTTTT
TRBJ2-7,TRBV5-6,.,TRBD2,CASSGVRGLASSYEQYF,TGTGCCAGCAGCGGGGTGCGTGGACTAGCGAGCTCCTACGAGCAGTACTTC
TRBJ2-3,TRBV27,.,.,CASSLSGFSTDTQYF,TGTGCCAGCAGTTTAAGCGGTTTTAGCACAGATACGCAGTATTTT
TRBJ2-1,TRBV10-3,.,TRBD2,CAISPGLAGLVSYNEQFF,TGTGCCATCAGCCCCGGACTAGCGGGTTTAGTATCCTACAATGAGCAGTTCTTC
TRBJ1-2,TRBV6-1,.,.,CASSGGGEGLSTGYTF,TGTGCCAGCAGTGGGGGAGGCGAAGGCTTATCCACTGGCTACACCTTC
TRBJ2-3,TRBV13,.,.,CASSEENRGTDTQYF,TGTGCCAGCAGCGAAGAAAACAGAGGTACAGATACGCAGTATTTT
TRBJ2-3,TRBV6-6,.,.,CASSSEGFTDTQYF,TGTGCCAGCAGTTCAGAGGGTTTCACAGATACGCAGTATTTT
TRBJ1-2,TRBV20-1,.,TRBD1,CSARDGQGRGYGYTF,TGCAGTGCTAGAGATGGACAGGGGCGAGGCTATGGCTACACCTTC
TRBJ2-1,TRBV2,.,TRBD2,CASSPTGEGHNEQFF,TGTGCCAGCAGCCCAACGGGGGAGGGCCACAATGAGCAGTTCTTC
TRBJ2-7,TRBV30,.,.,CAWSIGYEQYF,TGTGCCTGGAGTATTGGCTACGAGCAGTACTTC
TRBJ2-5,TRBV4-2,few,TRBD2,CASSQVASGRGETQYF,TGTGCCAGCAGCCAAGTGGCTAGCGGGAGAGGGGAGACCCAGTACTTC
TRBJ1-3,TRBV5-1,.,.,CASSRTGPFSGNTIYF,TGCGCCAGCAGCCGGACGGGACCGTTCTCTGGAAACACCATATATTTT
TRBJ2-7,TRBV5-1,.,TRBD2,CASSLRGTSGSVSYEQYF,TGCGCCAGCAGCTTAAGGGGGACTAGCGGGAGTGTATCCTACGAGCAGTACTTC
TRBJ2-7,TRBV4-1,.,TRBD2,CASSPRDYTYEQYF,TGCGCCAGCAGCCCACGGGACTATACCTACGAGCAGTACTTC
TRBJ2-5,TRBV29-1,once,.,CSVGAQYF,TGCAGCGTTGGGGCCCAGTACTTC
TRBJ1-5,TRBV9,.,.,CASSVSGSLGQPQHF,TGTGCCAGCAGCGTTTCAGGGTCCCTGGGTCAGCCCCAGCATTTT
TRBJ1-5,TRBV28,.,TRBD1,CASSTPGQGADQPQHF,TGTGCCAGCAGTACTCCGGGACAGGGGGCCGATCAGCCCCAGCATTTT
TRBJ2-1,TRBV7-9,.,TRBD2,CASSSGLAGIGMFF,TGTGCCAGCAGCTCCGGACTAGCGGGCATCGGTATGTTCTTC
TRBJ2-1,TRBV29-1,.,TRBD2,CSGRTSGSYNERFF,TGCAGCGGCCGGACTAGCGGGAGCTACAATGAGCGGTTCTTC
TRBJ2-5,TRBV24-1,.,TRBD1,CATSDFPPRQGAGETQYF,TGTGCCACCAGTGATTTCCCCCCGCGACAGGGGGCTGGGGAGACCCAGTACTTC
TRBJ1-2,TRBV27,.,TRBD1,CAGSPATGANYGYTF,TGTGCCGGCAGCCCCGCGACAGGGGCGAACTATGGCTACACCTTC
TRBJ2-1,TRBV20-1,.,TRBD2,CSAIITSGTTGEQFF,TGCAGTGCTATTATAACTAGCGGGACTACGGGTGAGCAGTTCTTC